The 15 T cell receptor beta chains below come from one sample, sequenced in a study of blood T cell repertoires in COVID-19. Using immunoSEQ multiplex PCR, the repertoire was profiled, and TCRdb retains in-frame clones only, with some absent. The table has some 300,000 clones, 88% seen once. Sequencing was performed on peripheral blood. The receptors originated from a woman aged 30 to 39 who had recovered from COVID-19.

The chain is built from TRBV4-2 and TRBJ2-5, with TRBD2 identical over 7 bases. V lost 3 bases, J lost 5 bases, and 12 bases stayed unmatched. Germline V lookup: CDR1 LGHNA, CDR2 YNFKEQ. The length of the CDR3 is 16 residues. In nucleotides, the CDR3 is TGTGCCAGCAGCCACGGATCAGACCTAGCGGCGGAGACCCAGTACTTC. This sequence encodes CASSHGSDLAAETQYF.

The CDR3: CASSLGSRNSPLHF. The CDR3 DNA reads TGTGCCAGTAGTCTGGGGAGTAGGAATTCACCCCTCCACTTT. V is TRBV19 and J is TRBJ1-6; D gene ambiguous. Per germline, CDR1 LNHDA and CDR2 SQIVND (reference sequence). CDR3 length: 14 amino acids. The V and J ends lost 5 bases and 7 bases respectively, with 12 bases between them.

Details on this clone: Other DNA sequences in the sample encode the same CDR3. The genes are TRBV6-5 and TRBJ1-1; the D gene is possibly TRBD1 (5 bases). With 7 bases removed from V and 2 bases from J, the gap between germline ends came to 14 bases. Germline V CDR1 and CDR2: MNHEY, SVGAGI. The CDR3 has 14 residues. In DNA form, the CDR3 reads TGTGCCAGCACCCCAGGTCAGGGAAACACTGAAGCTTTCTTT. It codes for CASTPGQGNTEAFF.

About this clone itself: The same CDR3 also results from other DNA sequences found in this sample. The chain has TRBV19 and TRBJ1-2; no clear D gene. The germline gives CDR1 LNHDA, CDR2 SQIVND (reference sequence). Trimming removed 5 bases from V and 4 bases from J, with 8 bases in between. This CDR3 has 12 residues. The CDR3 region is CASSLRSYGYTF. The CDR3 nucleotides read TGTGCCAGTAGTCTGCGAAGCTATGGCTACACCTTC.

The J gene is TRBJ1-5, the V gene TRBV6-6; D unresolved. Germline V lookup: CDR1 MNHNY, CDR2 SVGAGI (reference sequence). Trimming left V 7 bases short and J 1 base short, with 8 bases between. CDR3 length: 13 amino acids. The CDR3 DNA is TGTGCCAGCACCTCCAGAAGCAATCAGCCCCAGCATTTT. It specifies CASTSRSNQPQHF.

The chain has TRBV19 and TRBJ1-5; 8 bases align to TRBD1. This CDR3 region has 15 residues. V lost 9 bases to trimming and J lost 4 bases; unmatched junction nucleotides: 11. Germline CDR1 and CDR2: LNHDA and SQIVND (reference sequence). CDR3 bases: TGTGCCAGCCAAGTTGGCGGGACAGGAAATCAGCCCCAGCATTTT. It yields the protein CASQVGGTGNQPQHF.

The gene calls are TRBV5-1 and TRBJ2-7, with D tentatively TRBD2 (7 bases). Trimming removed 5 bases at V and 2 bases at J, with 14 bases between. The germline CDR1 and CDR2 sequences are SGHRS and YFSETQ. This CDR3 has 14 residues. This chain's CDR3 is CASREGGGPYEQYF. The CDR3 DNA sequence: TGCGCCAGCAGGGAAGGCGGGGGCCCCTACGAGCAGTACTTC.

This clone occurred once. The J gene is TRBJ1-1, the V gene TRBV28; D ambiguous. Between the trimmed V and J ends, which lost 2 bases and 0 bases, there was a span of 7 bases. The germline CDR1 and CDR2 sequences are MDHEN and SYDVKM. This CDR3 comprises 14 residues. DNA of the CDR3: TGTGCCAGCAGTTTACGGGGTGTGAACACTGAAGCTTTCTTT. Amino acid sequence: CASSLRGVNTEAFF.

The rearrangement joins TRBV6-1 to TRBJ2-7; 7 bases fit TRBD2. This CDR3 has 17 amino acids. Looked up from germline, CDR1 is MNHNS and CDR2 is SASEGT. Losses at the gene ends were 0 bases for V and 0 bases for J; bases not matched to a gene: 8. This CDR3 reads CASSEAQAQRGSYEQYF. CDR3 sequence (DNA): TGTGCCAGCAGTGAAGCTCAGGCCCAGCGGGGCTCCTACGAGCAGTACTTC.

The chain recombines TRBV6-5 with TRBJ1-4; D ambiguous. In germline, CDR1 is MNHEY, CDR2 SVGAGI. V was pared by 0 bases and J by 4 bases, with 12 bases between. The CDR3 runs 16 residues. This CDR3 reads CASSYSSGLGNEKLFF. DNA for the CDR3: TGTGCCAGCAGTTACTCGAGCGGATTGGGTAATGAAAAACTGTTTTTT.

The chain is built from TRBV5-1 and TRBJ1-3; D is unresolved. With 0 bases removed from V and 4 bases from J, the gap between germline ends came to 14 bases. The CDR3 contains 16 residues. Germline V gene lookup returns CDR1 SGHRS and CDR2 YFSETQ. This CDR3 is CASSLVGGVGGNTIYF. The CDR3 nucleotides are TGCGCCAGCAGCTTGGTTGGCGGGGTAGGCGGAAACACCATATATTTT.

The rearrangement uses TRBV5-1 and TRBJ2-3, with D possibly matching TRBD1 (5 bases). There are 14 residues in the CDR3. From germline, CDR1 is SGHRS and CDR2 YFSETQ. Trimming removed 0 bases from V and 5 bases from J, with 10 bases in between. Here the CDR3 reads CASSLAPGLDTQYF. CDR3 in DNA: TGCGCCAGCAGCTTGGCCCCAGGGTTAGATACGCAGTATTTT.

The V call is TRBV7-3, the J call TRBJ2-5; D ambiguous. This CDR3 has 14 residues. Germline V gene data show CDR1 as SGHTA and CDR2 as FQGTGA. Trimming took 4 bases from V and 4 from J, leaving 13 bases between them. CDR3 amino acids: CASSSLRRGETQYF. The DNA of the CDR3 is TGTGCCAGCAGCTCCCTGCGGCGAGGAGAGACCCAGTACTTC.

The chain recombines TRBV14 with TRBJ1-4; tentatively, D is TRBD1 (6 bases). Germline CDR1 reads SGHDN; CDR2 reads FVKESK. The ends were cut back, 6 bases at V and 7 bases at J, with 15 bases in the middle. There are 14 residues in the CDR3. The CDR3 sequence is CASRPTGFGEKLFF. The CDR3 DNA is TGTGCCAGCAGACCTACAGGGTTCGGTGAAAAACTGTTTTTT.

The sample holds one count of this clone. The J gene is TRBJ2-7, the V gene TRBV10-3; D is unclear. V lost 3 bases and J lost 5, with 8 bases in between. Germline V gene data show CDR1 as ENHRY and CDR2 as SYGVKD. The CDR3 has 12 amino acids. The CDR3 coding sequence is TGTGCCATCAGTGACCTATCAAACGAGCAGTACTTC. Translating it yields CAISDLSNEQYF.